Below, 18 T cell receptor beta chains from the same sample are listed, as sequenced in a study of T-cell reconstitution after alpha-beta-depleted transplantation in children. The library targeted TCRbeta and was prepared with unique molecular identifiers. TCRdb analysed the PCR reads with MiXCR anew, one entry per CDR3 protein. The top ten hold under 15% of the sample, which has some 190,000 distinct CDR3 sequences, around 10% seen once. This specimen consisted of PBMCs, obtained before TCRalphabeta/CD19-depleted stem cell transplant. These receptors all come from a boy aged 2-9 years with acute myeloid leukemia, due to receive a stem cell transplant.

This clonotype occurred many times. V and J are TRBV5-1 and TRBJ1-1; D unclear. Germline values: CDR1 SGHRS, CDR2 YFSETQ. V lost 0 bases and J lost 1, with 22 bases in between. The CDR3 is 19 residues long. Written as DNA, the CDR3 is TGCGCCAGCAGCTTGGCCAACGGCAGGTCGAGCGGGTCGAACACTGAAGCTTTCTTT. Residues: CASSLANGRSSGSNTEAFF.

This clonotype was observed many times. The chain is built from TRBV9 and TRBJ2-3; D unresolved. The CDR3 has 14 residues. The V gene lost 1 base and the J gene lost 2 bases, with 8 bases spanning the gap. The germline V gene encodes CDR1 SGDLS and CDR2 YYNGEE. Written as DNA, the CDR3 is TGTGCCAGCAGCGTACAGCTAGTCACAGATACGCAGTATTTT. Its protein is CASSVQLVTDTQYF.

This clonotype has ten or more counts. This sequence joins TRBV20-1 and TRBJ1-1; a weak D match, TRBD1 (5 bases). Germline assignment: CDR1 DFQATT and CDR2 SNEGSKA (reference sequence). V was shortened by 6 bases and J by 7 bases, with 21 bases between the two germline ends. This CDR3 has 14 amino acids. The CDR3 protein is CSAQWGVLGDEAFF. The DNA of the CDR3 is TGCAGTGCCCAGTGGGGGGTATTAGGTGATGAAGCTTTCTTT.

This clonotype was observed many times. The rearrangement uses TRBV7-2 and TRBJ2-1; D gene unclear. The CDR3 covers 16 residues. The ends were cut back, 2 bases at V and 0 bases at J, with 11 bases in the middle. Germline CDR1 is SGHTA and CDR2 is FQGNSA. The chain's CDR3 is CASSLSSPSSYNEQFF. CDR3 bases: TGTGCCAGCAGCTTATCCAGCCCTAGCTCCTACAATGAGCAGTTCTTC.

This clonotype was seen at least ten times. The CDR3 loop reads CASSSQVNQPQHF. In DNA, the CDR3 is TGCGCCAGCAGCTCACAGGTTAATCAGCCCCAGCATTTT. This chain joins TRBV4-1 and TRBJ1-5, with D perhaps TRBD1 (5 bases). V lost 5 bases, J lost 4 bases, and 9 bases lay in between. This CDR3 is 13 amino acids long. CDR1 MGHRA and CDR2 YSYEKL come from the germline V gene.

In its sample, this clonotype was seen many times. The chain links TRBV5-6 to TRBJ2-5; tentative D call: TRBD1 (6 bases). The CDR3 runs 13 residues. Germline CDR1 reads SGHDT; CDR2 reads YYEEEE. Trimming stripped 2 bases from V and 5 bases from J, with 10 bases between. The CDR3: CASSFTGIETQYF. CDR3 nucleotides: TGTGCCAGCAGCTTCACAGGGATTGAGACCCAGTACTTC.

Comment on this clonotype: The junction departs from the called germline gene at one end, perhaps through a read error. V and J are TRBV5-1 and TRBJ2-3; a weak D match, TRBD2 (6 bases). CDR3 length: 13 amino acids. Germline assignment: CDR1 SGHRS and CDR2 YFSETQ. In DNA form, the CDR3 reads TGCGCCAGCAGCTCCCCTTCGGGGGATAGGCAGTTTTTT. The encoded protein is CASSSPSGDRQFF. The full variable domain, with the rest looked up from reference TRBV5-1 and TRBJ2-3, is KAGVTQTPRYLIKTRGQQVTLSCSPISGHRSVSWYQQTPGQGLQFLFEYFSETQRNKGNFPGRFSGRQFSNSRSEMNVSTLELGDSALYLCASSSPSGDRQFFGPGTRLTVL.

At least ten counts were recorded for this clonotype. CDR3 DNA sequence: TGCAGTGCTAGAAACAGCCGGGACAGAATAGCTAACTATGGCTACACCTTC. Its translation: CSARNSRDRIANYGYTF. J is TRBJ1-2 and V is TRBV20-1; 7 nucleotides match TRBD1. CDR3 length: 17 residues. CDR1 DFQATT and CDR2 SNEGSKA come from the germline V gene (reference sequence). The trim removed 2 bases at V and 0 bases at J, leaving 12 bases unmatched.

This clonotype was seen at least ten times. The chain joins TRBV5-1 to TRBJ1-5; D is unresolved. This CDR3 is 14 amino acids long. Germline values: CDR1 SGHRS, CDR2 YFSETQ. The V and J ends lost 0 bases and 3 bases respectively, with 7 bases between them. The CDR3 DNA reads TGCGCCAGCAGCTTGGGAGAAATCAATCAGCCCCAGCATTTT. Translating gives CASSLGEINQPQHF.

At least ten counts were recorded for this clonotype. The chain has TRBV7-8 and TRBJ1-2; D is unresolved. From germline, CDR1 is SGHVS and CDR2 FQNEAQ. This CDR3 spans 14 amino acids. Between the trimmed V and J ends, which lost 5 bases and 0 bases, there was a span of 10 bases. The CDR3 DNA reads as TGTGCCAGCAGCCGTACGGGATCTAACTATGGCTACACCTTC. Its protein product is CASSRTGSNYGYTF.

This clonotype occurred many times. The chain couples TRBV5-1 to TRBJ2-6; D unclear. CDR1 and CDR2 from the germline V gene are SGHRS and YFSETQ. The CDR3 runs 15 residues. V was trimmed by 0 bases and J by 0 bases, leaving 4 bases between them. The CDR3 is CASSLGASGANVLTF. CDR3 nucleotides: TGCGCCAGCAGCTTGGGAGCCTCTGGGGCCAACGTCCTGACTTTC.

There are many counts of this clonotype. This rearrangement joins TRBV2 to TRBJ1-2; the D is unclear. Germline V lookup: CDR1 SNHLY, CDR2 FYNNEI. Trimming left V 4 bases short and J 7 bases short, with 13 bases between. This CDR3 has 13 amino acids. The CDR3 region is CASSGVMGSGYTF. In DNA form, the CDR3 reads TGTGCCAGCAGTGGGGTGATGGGGTCTGGCTACACCTTC.

This clonotype came up many times. This rearrangement joins TRBV20-1 to TRBJ2-5, with 7 bases that match TRBD1. This CDR3 spans 14 amino acids. Trimming cost V 6 bases and J 5 bases; bases outside gene matches: 12. Germline CDR1 is DFQATT and CDR2 is SNEGSKA (reference sequence). The CDR3 loop reads CSAFTDRAGETQYF. Written as DNA, the CDR3 is TGCAGTGCCTTCACAGACAGGGCGGGTGAGACCCAGTACTTC.

This clonotype was counted ten times or more. The chain is built from TRBV5-1 and TRBJ2-2; D is unclear. This CDR3 spans 15 amino acids. CDR1 is SGHRS, CDR2 YFSETQ, per germline. V was cut by 4 bases and J by 7 bases, with 17 bases left in between. This chain's CDR3 is CASSPKAIWYGELFF. CDR3 coding DNA: TGCGCCAGCAGCCCGAAAGCCATCTGGTACGGGGAGCTGTTTTTT.

This clonotype was observed many times. This sequence joins TRBV20-1 and TRBJ2-5; 7 bases are shared with TRBD1. Germline V lookup: CDR1 DFQATT, CDR2 SNEGSKA (reference sequence). Trimming at V came to 1 base and at J to 2 bases, leaving 4 bases not matched to a gene. CDR3 size: 14 residues. This chain's CDR3 is CSARGDSSQETQYF. Written as DNA, the CDR3 is TGCAGTGCTAGAGGGGACAGCAGTCAAGAGACCCAGTACTTC.

This clonotype has at least ten counts. The chain joins TRBV9 to TRBJ1-1; D is undetermined. The length of the CDR3 is 13 residues. V was cut by 3 bases and J by 6 bases, with 12 bases left in between. Germline CDR1 reads SGDLS; CDR2 reads YYNGEE. The CDR3 region is CASSASLFAEAFF. CDR3 coding DNA: TGTGCCAGCAGCGCCTCGTTGTTCGCTGAAGCTTTCTTT.

This clonotype was recorded at least ten times. CDR3 nucleotide sequence: TGCAGTGCTAACGACAGGGCTAATTCACCCCTCCACTTT. Translated, it gives CSANDRANSPLHF. The V and J genes are TRBV20-1 and TRBJ1-6; 7 bases fit TRBD1. The V gene end was trimmed by 4 bases and the J gene end by 6 bases; junction bases not matched to a gene: 3. The germline CDR1 and CDR2 sequences are DFQATT and SNEGSKA (reference sequence). CDR3 length: 13 residues.

This clonotype turned up a few times. The J gene is TRBJ2-1, the V gene TRBV28; TRBD2 matches 12 bases. The V gene end was trimmed by 3 bases and the J gene end by 5 bases; junction bases not matched to a gene: 5. CDR3 length equals 16 residues. The V gene's germline CDR1 is MDHEN and CDR2 SYDVKM. CDR3 in amino acids: CASSFRASGRDNEQFF. Here the CDR3 DNA reads TGTGCCAGCAGTTTCCGGGCTAGCGGGAGGGACAATGAGCAGTTCTTC.